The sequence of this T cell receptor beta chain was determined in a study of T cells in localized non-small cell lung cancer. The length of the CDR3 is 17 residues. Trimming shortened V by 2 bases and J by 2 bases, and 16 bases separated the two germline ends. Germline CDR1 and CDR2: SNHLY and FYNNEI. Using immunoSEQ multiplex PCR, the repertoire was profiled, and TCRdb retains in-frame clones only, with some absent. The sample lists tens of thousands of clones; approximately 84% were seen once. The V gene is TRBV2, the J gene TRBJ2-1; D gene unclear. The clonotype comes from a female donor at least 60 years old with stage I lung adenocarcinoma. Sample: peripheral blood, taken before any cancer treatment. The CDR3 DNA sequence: TGTGCCAGCAGTGAAACCGGAGACGTACATCCCTACAATGAGCAGTTCTTC. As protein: CASSETGDVHPYNEQFF.